This T cell receptor beta chain derives from a study of blood T cell repertoires in COVID-19. Study summary: Samples came from the United States, Italy and Spain, spanning acute and convalescent COVID-19.

Assay: immunoSEQ multiplex PCR; the TCRdb copy retains only in-frame clones and omits some. The top ten clones hold approximately 8% of a sample with about 250,000 clones, 81% of them seen once. This clone was seen just once. With 4 bases removed from V and 1 base from J, the gap between germline ends came to 9 bases. CDR3 length: 14 amino acids. The germline CDR1 and CDR2 sequences are LNHDA and SQIVND (reference sequence). Sequences were obtained from peripheral blood. This TCR was sampled from a woman older than 75 with acute or convalescent COVID-19. V usage is TRBV19 and J usage is TRBJ2-3, with D tentatively TRBD1 (6 bases). In DNA, the CDR3 is TGTGCCAGTAGTAAGCGACAGGGCACAGATACGCAGTATTTT. Translation: CASSKRQGTDTQYF.